This T cell receptor beta chain was found in a study of shared clonotypes between healthy human individuals. Notes on the study in general: An expected dependence of interdonor clonotype sharing on sequencing depth was noted.

About this clone: Its cognate antigen is unknown.

Several immunoSEQ plates received, in even portions, the genomic DNA of each subset. Only in-frame clones appear in the TCRdb table, and some are missing; sequencing was by immunoSEQ multiplex PCR. The repertoire holds about 1.5 million clones, with under 99% as singletons. Trimming cost V 0 bases and J 0 bases, with 9 bases left between them. The CDR3 contains 16 residues. The germline gives CDR1 MGHRA, CDR2 YSYEKL. The rearrangement joins TRBV4-1 to TRBJ1-5, with D possibly being TRBD1 (5 bases). The sample taken for sequencing was naive CD4+ T cells sorted from blood. Regarding subset: CD45RA+ positively selected. The origin of this receptor is a man aged 25-45 years in good health. The CDR3 loop reads CASSQDSTASNQPQHF. The CDR3, as DNA: TGCGCCAGCAGCCAAGATTCGACAGCTAGCAATCAGCCCCAGCATTTT.